These T cell receptor beta chains were read from a single sample in a study of siplizumab effects on memory and regulatory T cells. Assay: immunoSEQ multiplex PCR; the TCRdb copy retains only in-frame clones and omits some. This table holds fewer than 45,000 clones, around 90% found once. The sequenced sample consisted of naive CD4+ T cells sorted from blood. The receptor set was obtained from a human donor in good health. Both conserved end residues are part of each CDR3. D genes are given only for firm matches. Only some rows state a clone size, as once, few, many or a class for expanded clones.

D | size | J | V | DNA | CDR3
. | . | TRBJ2-1 | TRBV4-2 | TGTGCCAGCAGCCAAGGGTCGGTATTCCATGAGCAGTTCTTC | CASSQGSVFHEQFF
. | . | TRBJ1-6 | TRBV19 | TGTGCCAGTAGTATAGCCAGGGGTTCTGGTAATTCACCCCTCCACTTT | CASSIARGSGNSPLHF
. | . | TRBJ2-1 | TRBV7-2 | TGTGCCAGCAGTTATATCGGGAATGAGCAGTTCTTC | CASSYIGNEQFF
. | . | TRBJ1-1 | TRBV6-1 | TGTGCCAGCAGTGATCTAATTACTGAAGCTTTCTTT | CASSDLITEAFF
. | once | TRBJ1-1 | TRBV2 | TGTGCCAGCAGTGTTAGGATGAACACTGAAGCTTTCTTT | CASSVRMNTEAFF
TRBD2 | . | TRBJ2-5 | TRBV25-1 | TGTGCCAGCAGTGAACTAGGGCGGGAGGACGGAGAGACCCAGTACTTC | CASSELGREDGETQYF
. | . | TRBJ2-7 | TRBV6-5 | TGTGCCAGCAGTTACTCGCGGCAGGGGTCCTACGAGCAGTACTTC | CASSYSRQGSYEQYF
. | . | TRBJ2-7 | TRBV20-1 | TGCAGTGCTAGCGAATACGAGCAGTACTTC | CSASEYEQYF
. | . | TRBJ1-6 | TRBV10-3 | TGTGCCATCAGGACCCCGGACGGAGGGCCCCTCCACTTT | CAIRTPDGGPLHF
TRBD1 | . | TRBJ2-7 | TRBV6-5 | TGTGCCAGCAGTTCCTGGGACAGGGGAAGGGAGCAGTACTTC | CASSSWDRGREQYF
TRBD1 | few | TRBJ1-5 | TRBV4-1 | TGCGCCAGCCAGGGGGCAGGTCAGCCCCAGCATTTT | CASQGAGQPQHF
TRBD2 | . | TRBJ2-3 | TRBV19 | TGTGCCAGCAAGACTAGCGGGCCGACAGATACGCAGTATTTT | CASKTSGPTDTQYF
. | . | TRBJ2-1 | TRBV15 | TGTGCCACCAGCAGAGTTATAATAGGCAATGAGCAGTTCTTC | CATSRVIIGNEQFF
TRBD2 | . | TRBJ2-7 | TRBV7-2 | TGTGCCAGCAGCTTAGTGTCGCTAGCGGGAGAGTACGAGCAGTACTTC | CASSLVSLAGEYEQYF
. | . | TRBJ2-1 | TRBV7-2 | TGTGCCAGCAGCTTCGGGGGGCCCTACAATGAGCAGTTCTTC | CASSFGGPYNEQFF
TRBD2 | . | TRBJ2-1 | TRBV4-1 | TGCGCCAGCAGCCAACTTCGGGGGGGGAGTGACGGCGACCAGTTCTTC | CASSQLRGGSDGDQFF
. | . | TRBJ1-5 | TRBV6-5 | TGTGCCAGCAGTTACGCCAGGGTAGGTCGGCCCCAGCATTTT | CASSYARVGRPQHF
TRBD1 | . | TRBJ1-4 | TRBV19 | TGTGCCAGCAAGGAGGACAGGGTAAATGAAAAACTGTTTTTT | CASKEDRVNEKLFF
TRBD1 | . | TRBJ2-7 | TRBV18 | TGTGCCAGCTCACCACCGGGGACAGGGAACTCCTACGAGCAGTACTTC | CASSPPGTGNSYEQYF
. | . | TRBJ1-2 | TRBV25-1 | TGTGCCAGCAGTGTCAGGGAAGCGGGTGGCTACACCTTC | CASSVREAGGYTF
TRBD2 | . | TRBJ2-3 | TRBV5-4 | TGTGCCAGCAGCTTGGTAATAGCGGGAGTTCAAACAGATACGCAGTATTTT | CASSLVIAGVQTDTQYF
TRBD1 | few | TRBJ1-5 | TRBV7-2 | TGTGCCAGCAGCTTAGGAGGGGGCGGTCAGCCCCAGCATTTT | CASSLGGGGQPQHF
TRBD2 | . | TRBJ2-7 | TRBV5-1 | TGCGCCACCACGGGACTAGCGGGCGACGAGCAGTACTTC | CATTGLAGDEQYF
TRBD2 | . | TRBJ2-3 | TRBV5-5 | TGTGCCAGCAGCTTGTGGCGACTAGCGGGAGTAGAGTCCACAGATACGCAGTATTTT | CASSLWRLAGVESTDTQYF
. | . | TRBJ1-2 | TRBV5-1 | TGCGCCAGCAGCTTGGTGGCAGCGAACTATGGCTACACCTTC | CASSLVAANYGYTF
. | . | TRBJ2-7 | TRBV18 | TGTGCCAGCTCACCGGGACTTCCCTCCTACGAGCAGTACTTC | CASSPGLPSYEQYF
. | once | TRBJ2-7 | TRBV10-3 | TGTGCCATCAGGGACACGACCTACGAGCAGTACTTC | CAIRDTTYEQYF
. | . | TRBJ2-5 | TRBV5-1 | TGCGCCAGCAGGTGGCGGGTTCAAGAGACCCAGTACTTC | CASRWRVQETQYF
. | . | TRBJ2-2 | TRBV6-5 | TGTGCCAGCAGTTCTAGGTATTCCCCGAGCACCGGGGAGCTGTTTTTT | CASSSRYSPSTGELFF
. | . | TRBJ2-3 | TRBV29-1 | TGCAGCGCCCGTTATAGCACAGATACGCAGTATTTT | CSARYSTDTQYF
. | . | TRBJ1-5 | TRBV14 | TGTGCCAGCAGCGAACAGGCTAATCAGCCCCAGCATTTT | CASSEQANQPQHF